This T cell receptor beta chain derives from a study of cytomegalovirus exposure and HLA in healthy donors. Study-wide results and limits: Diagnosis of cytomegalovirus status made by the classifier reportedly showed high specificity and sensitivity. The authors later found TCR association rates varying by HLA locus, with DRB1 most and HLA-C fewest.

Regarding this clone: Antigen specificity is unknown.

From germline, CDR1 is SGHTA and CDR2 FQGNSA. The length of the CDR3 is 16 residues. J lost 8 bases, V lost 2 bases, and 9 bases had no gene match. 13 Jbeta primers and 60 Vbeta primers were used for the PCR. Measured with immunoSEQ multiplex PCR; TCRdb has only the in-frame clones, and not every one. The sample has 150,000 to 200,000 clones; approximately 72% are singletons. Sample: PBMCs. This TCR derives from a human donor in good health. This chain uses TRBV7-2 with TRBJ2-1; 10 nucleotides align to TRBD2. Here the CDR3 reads CASSLSSSGGQDEQFF. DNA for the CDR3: TGTGCCAGCAGCTTATCTTCTAGCGGGGGTCAGGATGAGCAGTTCTTC. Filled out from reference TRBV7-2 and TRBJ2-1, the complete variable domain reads GAGVSQSPSNKVTEKGKDVELRCDPISGHTALYWYRQSLGQGLEFLIYFQGNSAPDKSGLPSDRFSAERTGGSVSTLTIQRTQQEDSAVYLCASSLSSSGGQDEQFFGPGTRLTVL.